This TCR beta chain was profiled in a study of T cells in Graves' hyperthyroidism and ophthalmopathy. Diagnoses rested on clinical symptoms, serum thyroxine and TRAb, thyroid ultrasound and orbital computed tomography. RNA transcripts provided the source from which TCR beta CDR3 regions were amplified. In the first-round RT-PCR of the TCR CDR3, the HTBI primer set was used. TCRdb called the multiplex PCR reads again in MiXCR, with one record for every CDR3 protein. Among about 840,000 distinct CDR3 sequences, 35% to 40% were seen once, and the ten largest hold 8.9%. The CDR3 is made up of 15 amino acids. CDR1 is MNHNY, CDR2 SVGAGI, per germline (reference sequence). V was pared by 5 bases and J by 0 bases, with 11 bases between. General study points: Most thyroid clonotypes expanded above 0.001 appeared in blood too.

Concerning this clonotype: Its antigen is still unknown.

Sequenced sample: blood. The clonotype originates from a man aged 18 to 35 with Graves' hyperthyroidism. The V and J genes are TRBV6-6 and TRBJ1-5; D remains ambiguous. In DNA, the CDR3 is TGTGCCAGCAGTGAAGTGGTCTATAGCAATCAGCCCCAGCATTTT. It specifies CASSEVVYSNQPQHF.